This TCR beta chain was retrieved from a study of OX40 agonist ivuxolimab in advanced cancers. Study observations and caveats: CD4+ T cells averaged fewer expanded clones than CD8+ T cells.

Profiling relied on immunoSEQ multiplex PCR, and the TCRdb table lists in-frame clones only, not all of them. The table shows about 21,000 clones, with 65% to 90% occurring only once. CDR3 length: 13 amino acids. Germline CDR1 is LNHDA and CDR2 is SQIVND (reference sequence). Trimming removed 5 bases from V and 5 bases from J, with 13 bases in between. Details on this clone: Its specificity is unknown.

The TCR comes from an adult with an advanced solid tumor such as melanoma, head and neck, liver or kidney cancer. Sample: CD4+ or CD8+ T cells sorted from blood, taken in a trial of the OX40 agonist ivuxolimab. The chain has TRBV19 and TRBJ2-7; D might be TRBD1 (5 bases). The CDR3 region has the DNA TGTGCCAGTAGTCCTCAGGGTACCCACGAGCAGTACTTC. Amino acid sequence: CASSPQGTHEQYF.